The TCR beta chain described here comes from a study of T cell responses to AZD1222 COVID-19 vaccine. The method was immunoSEQ multiplex PCR; TCRdb's version includes in-frame clones alone and lacks a portion of them. Here the sample spans approximately 140,000 clones, 80% to 90% being singletons. To note about this clone: Its antigen remains unknown.

General study results and limits: The breadth and depth of Spike-specific TCRs increased once two AZD1222 doses had been given.

The CDR3 consists of 15 residues. The V end was cut by 0 bases, the J end by 4 bases, with 10 bases between. The germline V gene has CDR1 SGHRS and CDR2 YFSETQ. The clonotype originates from an adult in good health. V usage is TRBV5-1 and J usage is TRBJ1-4; tentatively, D is TRBD1 (5 bases). The material sequenced was peripheral blood, taken on day 0 of AZD1222 vaccination. CDR3 residues: CASSLAGQDNEKLFF. CDR3 bases: TGCGCCAGCAGCTTGGCAGGGCAGGATAATGAAAAACTGTTTTTT.